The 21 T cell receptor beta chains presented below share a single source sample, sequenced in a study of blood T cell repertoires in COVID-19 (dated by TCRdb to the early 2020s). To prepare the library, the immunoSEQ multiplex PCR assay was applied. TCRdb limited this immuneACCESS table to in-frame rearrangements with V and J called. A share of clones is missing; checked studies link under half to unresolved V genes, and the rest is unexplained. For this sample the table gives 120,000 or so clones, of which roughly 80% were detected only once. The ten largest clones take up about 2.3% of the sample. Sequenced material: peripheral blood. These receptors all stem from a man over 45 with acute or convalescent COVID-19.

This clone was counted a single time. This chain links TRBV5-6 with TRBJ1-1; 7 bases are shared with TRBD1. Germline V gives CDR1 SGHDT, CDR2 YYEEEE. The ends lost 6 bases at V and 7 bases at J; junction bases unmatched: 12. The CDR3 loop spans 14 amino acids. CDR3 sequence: CASIFQGDYGEAFF. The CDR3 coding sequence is TGTGCCAGCATATTTCAGGGGGATTATGGTGAAGCTTTCTTT.

For the CDR3, the DNA is TGCAGTGCTAGTTCCGGTAGCGGGAGTGACTACAATGAGCAGTTCTTC. It specifies CSASSGSGSDYNEQFF. The chain has TRBV20-1 and TRBJ2-1; 9 positions match TRBD2. The CDR3 has 16 residues. J lost 3 bases, V lost 3 bases, and 9 bases had no gene match. Germline assignment: CDR1 DFQATT and CDR2 SNEGSKA (reference sequence).

The CDR3: CASRRQGALETQYF. The CDR3 bases are TGTGCCAGCAGACGCCAGGGGGCACTCGAGACCCAGTACTTC. The chain employs TRBV13 and TRBJ2-5; 8 nucleotides match TRBD1. The germline V gene has CDR1 PRHDT and CDR2 FYEKMQ (reference sequence). J was trimmed by 5 bases and V by 6 bases; bases with no gene match: 8. The CDR3 spans 14 residues.

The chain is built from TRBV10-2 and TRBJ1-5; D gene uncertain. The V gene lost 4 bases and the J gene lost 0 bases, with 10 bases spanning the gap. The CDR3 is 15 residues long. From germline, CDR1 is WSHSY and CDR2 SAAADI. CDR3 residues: CASSVDGNSNQPQHF. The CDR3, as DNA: TGCGCCAGCAGTGTGGACGGGAATAGCAATCAGCCCCAGCATTTT.

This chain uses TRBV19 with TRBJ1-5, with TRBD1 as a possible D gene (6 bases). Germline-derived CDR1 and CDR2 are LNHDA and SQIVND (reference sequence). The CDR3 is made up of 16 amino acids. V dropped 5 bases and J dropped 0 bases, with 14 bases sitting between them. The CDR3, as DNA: TGTGCCAGTAGTCCCAGACAGGCTAATAGCAATCAGCCCCAGCATTTT. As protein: CASSPRQANSNQPQHF.

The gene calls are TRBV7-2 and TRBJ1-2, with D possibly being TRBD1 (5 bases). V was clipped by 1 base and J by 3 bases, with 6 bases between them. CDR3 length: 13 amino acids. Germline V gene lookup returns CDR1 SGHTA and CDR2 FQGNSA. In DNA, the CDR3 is TGTGCCAGCAGCTTAGGCAGGGACTATGGCTACACCTTC. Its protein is CASSLGRDYGYTF.

The chain's CDR3 is CAWSLAGMRTEAFF. The DNA for the CDR3 is TGTGCCTGGAGTCTCGCGGGGATGAGAACTGAAGCTTTCTTT. The gene calls are TRBV30 and TRBJ1-1; D gene unclear. The CDR3 is 14 residues long. The V gene's germline CDR1 is GTSNPN and CDR2 SVGIG (reference sequence). V gave up 2 bases and J gave up 5 bases, with 15 bases separating them.

This CDR3 reads CASSGLQDYNSPLHF. CDR3 nucleotides: TGTGCCAGCAGTGGGTTACAGGATTATAATTCACCCCTCCACTTT. The rearrangement uses TRBV25-1 and TRBJ1-6, with D possibly matching TRBD1 (5 bases). This CDR3 is 15 amino acids long. V dropped 4 bases and J dropped 4 bases, with 11 bases sitting between them. From germline, CDR1 is MGHDK and CDR2 SYGVNS. The full variable domain, in which reference TRBV25-1 and TRBJ1-6 provide the parts outside the CDR3, is EADIYQTPRYLVIGTGKKITLECSQTMGHDKMYWYQQDPGMELHLIHYSYGVNSTEKGDLSSESTVSRIRTEHFPLTLESARPSHTSQYLCASSGLQDYNSPLHFGNGTRLTVT.

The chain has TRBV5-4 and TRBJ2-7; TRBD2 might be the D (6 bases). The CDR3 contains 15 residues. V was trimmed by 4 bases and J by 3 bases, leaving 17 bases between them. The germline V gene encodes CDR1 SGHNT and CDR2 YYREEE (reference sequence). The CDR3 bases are TGTGCCAGCAGCCTTGGATTCGCGACTAGCTACGAGCAGTACTTC. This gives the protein CASSLGFATSYEQYF.

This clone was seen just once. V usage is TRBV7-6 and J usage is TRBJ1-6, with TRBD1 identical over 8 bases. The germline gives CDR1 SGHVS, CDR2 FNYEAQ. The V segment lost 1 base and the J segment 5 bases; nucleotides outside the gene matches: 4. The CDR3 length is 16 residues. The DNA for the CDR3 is TGTGCCAGCAGCTTAGGCAGGGGGCCAAATAATTCACCCCTCCACTTT. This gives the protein CASSLGRGPNNSPLHF.

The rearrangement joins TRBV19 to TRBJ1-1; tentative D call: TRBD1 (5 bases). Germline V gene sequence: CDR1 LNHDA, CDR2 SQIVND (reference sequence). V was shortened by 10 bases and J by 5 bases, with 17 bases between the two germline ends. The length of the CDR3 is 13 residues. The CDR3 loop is CATRRRGKTEAFF. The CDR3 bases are TGTGCCACCCGGAGGAGGGGAAAAACTGAAGCTTTCTTT.

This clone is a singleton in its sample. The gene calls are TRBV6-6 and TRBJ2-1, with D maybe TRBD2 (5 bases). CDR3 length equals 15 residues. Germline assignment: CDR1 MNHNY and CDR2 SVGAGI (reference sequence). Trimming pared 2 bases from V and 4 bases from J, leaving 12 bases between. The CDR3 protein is CASSYRGLEYNEQFF. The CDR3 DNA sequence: TGTGCCAGCAGTTACCGTGGACTGGAATACAATGAGCAGTTCTTC.

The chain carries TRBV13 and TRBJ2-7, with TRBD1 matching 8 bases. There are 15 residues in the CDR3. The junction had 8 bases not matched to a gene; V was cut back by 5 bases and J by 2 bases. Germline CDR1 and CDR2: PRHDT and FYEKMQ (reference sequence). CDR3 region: CASSIGQGNPYEQYF. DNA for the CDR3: TGTGCCAGCAGCATTGGACAGGGTAATCCCTACGAGCAGTACTTC.

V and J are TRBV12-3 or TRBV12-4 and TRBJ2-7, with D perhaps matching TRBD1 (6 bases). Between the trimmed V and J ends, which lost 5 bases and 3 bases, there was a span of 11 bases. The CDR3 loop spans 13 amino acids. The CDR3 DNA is TGTGCCAGCAGTCCCGGGACAATCTACGAGCAGTACTTC. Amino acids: CASSPGTIYEQYF.

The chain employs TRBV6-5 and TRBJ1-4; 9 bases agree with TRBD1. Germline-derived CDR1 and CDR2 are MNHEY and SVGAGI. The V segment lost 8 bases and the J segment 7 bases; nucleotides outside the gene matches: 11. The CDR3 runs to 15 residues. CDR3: CASSQSTGGGEKLFF. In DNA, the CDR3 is TGTGCCAGCTCCCAAAGTACAGGGGGCGGTGAAAAACTGTTTTTT.

In nucleotides, the CDR3 is TGTGCCAGCAGCTTAGATTCTGGGAGCACTGAAGCTTTCTTT. It is translated as CASSLDSGSTEAFF. The rearrangement uses TRBV11-2 and TRBJ1-1; D is undetermined. The CDR3 covers 14 residues. In germline, CDR1 is SGHAT, CDR2 FQNNGV. V lost 0 bases, J lost 4 bases, and 9 bases lay in between.

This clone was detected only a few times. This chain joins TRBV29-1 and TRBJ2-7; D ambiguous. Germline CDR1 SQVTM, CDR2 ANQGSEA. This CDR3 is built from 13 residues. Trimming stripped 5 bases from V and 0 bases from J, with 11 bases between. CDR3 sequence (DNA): TGCAGCGTTCTAGGTTCCAGCTCCTACGAGCAGTACTTC. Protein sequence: CSVLGSSSYEQYF.

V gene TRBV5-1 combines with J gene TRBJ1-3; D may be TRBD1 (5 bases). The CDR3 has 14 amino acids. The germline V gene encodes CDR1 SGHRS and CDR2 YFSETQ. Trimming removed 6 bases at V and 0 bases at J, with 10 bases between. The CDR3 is CASNPTGSGNTIYF. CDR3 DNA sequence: TGCGCCAGCAACCCCACAGGCTCTGGAAACACCATATATTTT.

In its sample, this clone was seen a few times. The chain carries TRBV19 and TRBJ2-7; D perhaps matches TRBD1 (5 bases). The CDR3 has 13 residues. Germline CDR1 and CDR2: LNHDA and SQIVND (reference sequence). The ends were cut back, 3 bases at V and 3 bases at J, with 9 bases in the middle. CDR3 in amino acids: CASSMPGHYEQYF. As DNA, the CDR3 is TGTGCCAGTAGTATGCCTGGACACTACGAGCAGTACTTC.

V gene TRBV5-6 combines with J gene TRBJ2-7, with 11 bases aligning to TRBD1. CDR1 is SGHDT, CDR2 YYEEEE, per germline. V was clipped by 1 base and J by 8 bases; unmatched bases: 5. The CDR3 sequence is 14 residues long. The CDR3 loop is CASSLTGTGGQQYF. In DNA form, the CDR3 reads TGTGCCAGCAGCTTGACCGGGACAGGGGGACAGCAGTACTTC. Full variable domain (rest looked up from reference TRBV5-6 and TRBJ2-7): DAGVTQSPTHLIKTRGQQVTLRCSPKSGHDTVSWYQQALGQGPQFIFQYYEEEERQRGNFPDRFSGHQFPNYSSELNVNALLLGDSALYLCASSLTGTGGQQYFGPGTRLTVT.

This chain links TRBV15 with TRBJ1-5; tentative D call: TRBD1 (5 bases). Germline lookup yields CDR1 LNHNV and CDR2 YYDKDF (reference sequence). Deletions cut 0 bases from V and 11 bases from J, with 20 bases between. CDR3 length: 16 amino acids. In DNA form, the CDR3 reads TGTGCCACCAGCAGAGATTCTCCAGGGAAAAATGGGGCCCAGCATTTT. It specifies CATSRDSPGKNGAQHF.